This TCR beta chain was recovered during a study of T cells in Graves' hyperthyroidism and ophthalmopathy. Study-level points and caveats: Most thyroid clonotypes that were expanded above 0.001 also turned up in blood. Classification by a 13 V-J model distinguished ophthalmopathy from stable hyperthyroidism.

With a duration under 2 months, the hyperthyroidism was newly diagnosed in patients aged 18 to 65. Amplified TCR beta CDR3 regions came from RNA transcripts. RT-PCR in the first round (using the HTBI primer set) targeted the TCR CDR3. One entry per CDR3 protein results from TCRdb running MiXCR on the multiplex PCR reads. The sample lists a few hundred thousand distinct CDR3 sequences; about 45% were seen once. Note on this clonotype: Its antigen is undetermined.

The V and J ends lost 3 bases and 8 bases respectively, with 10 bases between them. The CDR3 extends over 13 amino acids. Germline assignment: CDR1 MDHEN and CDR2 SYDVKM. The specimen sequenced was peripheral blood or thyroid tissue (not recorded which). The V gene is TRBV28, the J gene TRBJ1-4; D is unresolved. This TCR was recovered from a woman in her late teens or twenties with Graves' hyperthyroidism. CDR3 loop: CASSLSAREKLFF. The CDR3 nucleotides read TGTGCCAGCAGTTTGTCGGCCAGGGAAAAACTGTTTTTT.